This T cell receptor beta chain stems from a study of control samples from healthy donors and cancer patients. Trimming stripped 5 bases from V and 5 bases from J, with 24 bases between. Germline CDR1 PRHDT, CDR2 FYEKMQ (reference sequence). There are 17 residues in the CDR3. Repertoires were generated with immunoSEQ multiplex PCR, while TCRdb's copy carries only in-frame clones and drops some. The sample holds about 140,000 clones, 85% to 95% seen once. The chain is built from TRBV13 and TRBJ1-1; possibly TRBD1 for D (6 bases). The receptor was derived from a man aged 35 to 55 in good health. The source material was blood. CDR3 nucleotides: TGTGCCAGCAGCCCAGCGGGGGGGCGCGGGGTCGGGACTGAAGCTTTCTTT. This sequence encodes CASSPAGGRGVGTEAFF.